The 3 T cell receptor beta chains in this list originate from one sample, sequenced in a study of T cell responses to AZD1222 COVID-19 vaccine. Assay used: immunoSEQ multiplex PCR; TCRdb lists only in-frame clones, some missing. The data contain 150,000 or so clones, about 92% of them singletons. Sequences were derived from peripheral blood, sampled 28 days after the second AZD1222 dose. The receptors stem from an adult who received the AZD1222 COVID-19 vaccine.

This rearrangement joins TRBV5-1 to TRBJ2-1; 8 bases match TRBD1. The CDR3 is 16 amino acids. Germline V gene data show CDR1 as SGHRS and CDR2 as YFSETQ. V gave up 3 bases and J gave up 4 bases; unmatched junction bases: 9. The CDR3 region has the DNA TGCGCCAGCAGCTCTACCTCGGGACAGGCATACAATGAGCAGTTCTTC. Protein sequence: CASSSTSGQAYNEQFF.

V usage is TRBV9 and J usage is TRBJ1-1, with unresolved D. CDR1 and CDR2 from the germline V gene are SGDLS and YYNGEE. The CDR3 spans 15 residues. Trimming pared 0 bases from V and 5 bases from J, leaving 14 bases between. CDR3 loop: CASSVEPSYETEAFF. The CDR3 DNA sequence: TGTGCCAGCAGCGTAGAACCTTCGTATGAGACTGAAGCTTTCTTT.

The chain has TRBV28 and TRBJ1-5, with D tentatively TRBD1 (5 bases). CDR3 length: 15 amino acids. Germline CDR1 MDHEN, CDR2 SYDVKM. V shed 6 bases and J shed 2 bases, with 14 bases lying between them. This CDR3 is CASSRQGHGNQPQHF. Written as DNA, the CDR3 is TGTGCCAGCAGCCGGCAGGGTCATGGCAATCAGCCCCAGCATTTT.